The 23 T cell receptor beta chains listed next were all sequenced from one sample in a study of yellow fever vaccine responses in identical twins. Each CDR3 protein gets one entry after TCRdb re-called the RT-PCR reads with MiXCR. The sample includes roughly 1,200 distinct CDR3 sequences, about 82% of them seen just once. This sample comprised T cells from blood (PBMCs), unsorted or a sorted subset (not recorded which), obtained before or after yellow fever vaccination (not recorded which). All receptors derive from a woman under 30 who received the yellow fever vaccine.

V gene TRBV10-1 combines with J gene TRBJ2-6; D not resolved. Per germline, CDR1 WNHNN and CDR2 SYGVQD (reference sequence). V lost 3 bases, J lost 0 bases, and 6 bases lay in between. This CDR3 has 15 residues. CDR3 sequence: CASSDTISGANVLTF. The CDR3 nucleotides read TGCGCCAGCAGTGACACGATCTCTGGGGCCAACGTCCTGACTTTC.

The chain recombines TRBV5-6 with TRBJ2-2; TRBD1 matches at 7 bases. The CDR3 runs to 14 residues. The germline gives CDR1 SGHDT, CDR2 YYEEEE. The V gene end was trimmed by 3 bases and the J gene end by 3 bases; junction bases not matched to a gene: 2. CDR3 amino acids: CASSWDSYTGELFF. CDR3 in DNA: TGTGCCAGCAGCTGGGACAGTTACACCGGGGAGCTGTTTTTT.

Only a few counts were recorded for this clonotype. The chain carries TRBV5-5 and TRBJ1-2, with a tentative D call TRBD1 (5 bases). This CDR3 comprises 14 residues. Germline-derived CDR1 and CDR2 are SGHKS and YYEKEE (reference sequence). Trimming removed 4 bases from V and 6 bases from J, with 16 bases in between. In DNA form, the CDR3 reads TGTGCCAGCAGCGTTAGGCTCCAGGGAGATGGCTACACCTTC. It codes for CASSVRLQGDGYTF.

V gene TRBV10-1 combines with J gene TRBJ2-1; D tentatively reads TRBD1 or TRBD2 (6 bases each). The V and J ends lost 6 bases and 7 bases respectively, with 22 bases between them. CDR1 WNHNN and CDR2 SYGVQD come from the germline V gene (reference sequence). The CDR3 is 16 residues long. CDR3 sequence (DNA): TGCGCCAGCAGCCTAGACAGGAGGACTACGGGGAATGAGCAGTTCTTC. Translation gives CASSLDRRTTGNEQFF.

The chain is built from TRBV15 and TRBJ1-5, with unresolved D. Looked up from germline, CDR1 is LNHNV and CDR2 is YYDKDF (reference sequence). The CDR3 spans 14 residues. V was trimmed by 2 bases and J by 0 bases, leaving 5 bases between them. The CDR3 loop is CATSRSNSNQPQHF. As DNA, the CDR3 is TGTGCCACCAGCAGATCCAATAGCAATCAGCCCCAGCATTTT.

The chain recombines TRBV18 with TRBJ2-2; possibly TRBD1 or TRBD2 for D (5 bases each). CDR3 size: 14 residues. Per the germline V gene, CDR1 is KGHSH and CDR2 is LQKENI. Trimming removed 2 bases at V and 1 base at J, with 5 bases between. Written as DNA, the CDR3 is TGTGCCAGCTCACCAGGGGGGAACACCGGGGAGCTGTTTTTT. Translating gives CASSPGGNTGELFF.

The CDR3 region has the DNA TGCAGCGTGCCCCCTCCGGGACCCTACAATGAGCAGTTCTTC. This translates into CSVPPPGPYNEQFF. This chain links TRBV29-1 with TRBJ2-1; D tentatively reads TRBD1 or TRBD2 (5 bases each). The germline V and J ends were trimmed by 6 bases and 2 bases, with 14 bases remaining between them. The CDR3 runs to 14 residues. The germline V gene has CDR1 SQVTM and CDR2 ANQGSEA.

Only one count was recorded for this clonotype. The chain carries TRBV10-3 and TRBJ1-4, with D possibly matching TRBD1 (6 bases). The CDR3 is made up of 15 amino acids. The V and J ends lost 2 bases and 7 bases respectively, with 14 bases between them. Germline-derived CDR1 and CDR2 are ENHRY and SYGVKD. The CDR3 DNA reads as TGTGCCATCAGTGAGGAGAGGACAGTGGCTGAAAAACTGTTTTTT. Encoded protein: CAISEERTVAEKLFF.

The CDR3 reads CASSLGIDGSSYEQYF. CDR3 coding DNA: TGTGCCAGCAGCTTAGGGATCGATGGCAGCTCCTACGAGCAGTACTTC. The chain combines TRBV11-2 with TRBJ2-7; unclear D gene. The CDR3 sequence is 16 residues long. Germline lookup yields CDR1 SGHAT and CDR2 FQNNGV. Trimming shortened V by 1 base and J by 0 bases, and 13 bases separated the two germline ends.

This clonotype was seen once. The genes are TRBV7-8 and TRBJ2-3, with 8 bases matching TRBD1. Germline CDR1 and CDR2: SGHVS and FQNEAQ. The CDR3 is 15 residues long. The V and J ends lost 2 bases and 1 base, in that order; junction bases with no gene match: 2. The CDR3 spells CASSLRGQGTDTQYF. In DNA form, the CDR3 reads TGTGCCAGCAGCTTACGGGGACAGGGCACAGATACGCAGTATTTT.

The rearrangement uses TRBV23-1 and TRBJ1-5; 9 nucleotides agree with TRBD1. TRBV23-1 is marked as an open reading frame, function uncertain. The CDR3 totals 16 residues. Germline trimming cut 1 base from V and 4 bases from J; bases unmatched to any gene: 5. The CDR3 DNA sequence: TGCGCCAGCAGTCAATTCGGGGACAGGGAGAATCAGCCCCAGCATTTT. Translated, it gives CASSQFGDRENQPQHF.

J is TRBJ2-7 and V is TRBV29-1, with 8 bases matching TRBD2. Germline V gene sequence: CDR1 SQVTM, CDR2 ANQGSEA. V shed 7 bases and J 2 bases; nucleotides not matched to a gene: 10. The CDR3 loop spans 14 amino acids. As DNA, the CDR3 is TGCAGCGCCCTCCGGGAGGGTACCCCCTACGAGCAGTACTTC. It translates to CSALREGTPYEQYF.

The chain carries TRBV11-1 and TRBJ2-3; maybe TRBD2 (6 bases). The V gene lost 5 bases and the J gene lost 0 bases, with 24 bases spanning the gap. The CDR3 sequence is 19 residues long. CDR1 is SGHAT, CDR2 FQDESV, per germline (reference sequence). The CDR3 bases are TGTGCCAGCAGCACTATGGAGGGGACGCGGCAGGCTAGCACAGATACGCAGTATTTT. Its translation is CASSTMEGTRQASTDTQYF.

The gene calls are TRBV5-5 and TRBJ2-1; no firm D call. This CDR3 has 12 residues. V was shortened by 2 bases and J by 6 bases, with 6 bases between the two germline ends. CDR1 SGHKS and CDR2 YYEKEE come from the germline V gene (reference sequence). CDR3 in DNA: TGTGCCAGCAGCTTAGTAAGCAATGAGCAGTTCTTC. This encodes CASSLVSNEQFF.

The chain's CDR3 is CASRSSGDNEQFF. In DNA, the CDR3 is TGTGCCAGCAGATCGAGCGGGGACAATGAGCAGTTCTTC. V usage is TRBV11-3 and J usage is TRBJ2-1, with 7 bases matching TRBD2. This CDR3 is built from 13 residues. After removal of 6 bases from V and 5 bases from J, the junction contained 4 bases not matched to a gene. Germline CDR1 reads SGHNT; CDR2 reads YENEEA. The variable domain in full, completed from reference TRBV11-3 and TRBJ2-1, reads EAGVVQSPRYKIIEKKQPVAFWCNPISGHNTLYWYLQNLGQGPELLIRYENEEAVDDSQLPKDRFSAERLKGVDSTLKIQPAELGDSAVYLCASRSSGDNEQFFGPGTRLTVL.

This clonotype was counted once. This chain uses TRBV4-1 with TRBJ2-3; D gene ambiguous. Trimming stripped 2 bases from V and 3 bases from J, with 6 bases between. In germline, CDR1 is MGHRA, CDR2 YSYEKL. The length of the CDR3 is 13 residues. The CDR3 region has the DNA TGCGCCAGCAGCCAACTATGGACAGATACGCAGTATTTT. The encoded protein is CASSQLWTDTQYF.

This chain uses TRBV4-2 with TRBJ2-7; TRBD2 matches 13 bases. Germline lookup yields CDR1 LGHNA and CDR2 YNFKEQ. CDR3 length equals 16 residues. J gave up 0 bases and V 4 bases, and 3 bases lay outside the gene matches. The CDR3 loop is CASSPGLAGISYEQYF. CDR3 coding DNA: TGTGCCAGCAGCCCGGGACTAGCGGGAATCTCCTACGAGCAGTACTTC.

The V call is TRBV7-9, the J call TRBJ2-7; 7 bases fit TRBD1. This CDR3 contains 16 residues. V shed 11 bases, J shed 2 bases, and the junction held 18 bases outside the gene matches. Germline loops: CDR1 SEHNR, CDR2 FQNEAQ (reference sequence). CDR3 amino acids: CAPRTPGGDLTYEQYF. In DNA, the CDR3 is TGTGCCCCTCGTACCCCAGGGGGTGACCTAACCTACGAGCAGTACTTC.

The chain combines TRBV5-1 with TRBJ2-1, with D possibly being TRBD1 (7 bases). This CDR3 region has 15 residues. Between the trimmed V and J ends, which lost 0 bases and 5 bases, there was a span of 12 bases. Germline loops: CDR1 SGHRS, CDR2 YFSETQ. The CDR3 region has the DNA TGCGCCAGCAGCTTGGTAGGGGGCGGGAACAATGAGCAGTTCTTC. Its protein is CASSLVGGGNNEQFF.

V usage is TRBV11-1 and J usage is TRBJ2-7, with D hard to call. Per germline, CDR1 SGHAT and CDR2 FQDESV (reference sequence). The CDR3 length is 13 residues. Trimming stripped 2 bases from V and 3 bases from J, with 8 bases between. The CDR3 is CASSLSQLYEQYF. Written as DNA, the CDR3 is TGTGCCAGCAGCTTAAGCCAACTCTACGAGCAGTACTTC.

J is TRBJ2-5 and V is TRBV30, with 16 bases aligning to TRBD2. The CDR3 extends over 15 amino acids. V gave up 6 bases and J gave up 5 bases; unmatched junction bases: 6. CDR1 is GTSNPN and CDR2 is SVGIG in the germline V gene (reference sequence). CDR3 sequence: CACQGTSGGAETQYF. The CDR3 region has the DNA TGTGCCTGCCAGGGGACTAGCGGGGGGGCGGAGACCCAGTACTTC.

This sequence joins TRBV6-4 and TRBJ2-2; D is perhaps TRBD2 (6 bases). The germline V and J ends were trimmed by 3 bases and 5 bases, with 10 bases remaining between them. The CDR3 contains 14 residues. Germline values: CDR1 MRHNA, CDR2 SNTAGT. The CDR3 DNA follows: TGTGCCAGCAGTGAGCGGGGTTCAACCGGGGAGCTGTTTTTT. Translated: CASSERGSTGELFF.

This clonotype was found once. The J gene is TRBJ2-1, the V gene TRBV15; D not certain. V lost 5 bases, J lost 4 bases, and 6 bases lay in between. CDR3 length equals 12 residues. From germline, CDR1 is LNHNV and CDR2 YYDKDF (reference sequence). CDR3 in DNA: TGTGCCACCAGCCGCGGATACAATGAGCAGTTCTTC. Amino acids: CATSRGYNEQFF. Filled out from reference TRBV15 and TRBJ2-1, the complete variable domain reads DAMVIQNPRYQVTQFGKPVTLSCSQTLNHNVMYWYQQKSSQAPKLLFHYYDKDFNNEADTPDNFQSRRPNTSFCFLDIRSPGLGDTAMYLCATSRGYNEQFFGPGTRLTVL.